This entry lists 18 T cell receptor beta chains sequenced from one sample in a study of T cells after posttransplantation cyclophosphamide. TCRdb's table, derived via immunoSEQ multiplex PCR, lists solely in-frame clones and lacks some. This table has about 32,000 clones, 91% appearing once. Cells defined as naive were viable CD3+CD4+ or CD3+CD8+ and CCR7+CD45RA+CD45RO-CD95-CD27+CD28+. The sample consisted of naive CD4+ T cells sorted from blood. The receptors stem from a man aged 25 to 45 in good health and a related stem cell transplant donor.

The CDR3 protein is CASSLAGTGPGADTQYF. CDR3 DNA: TGCGCCAGCAGCTTGGCGGGGACAGGGCCTGGGGCAGATACGCAGTATTTT. V is TRBV5-1 and J is TRBJ2-3; 9 bases are a match to TRBD1. The CDR3 is 17 residues long. With 0 bases clipped from V and 4 bases from J, the junction kept 9 bases outside the gene matches. Germline V gene sequence: CDR1 SGHRS, CDR2 YFSETQ.

The rearrangement joins TRBV19 to TRBJ2-7; D might be TRBD2 (5 bases). CDR1 and CDR2 (germline): LNHDA, SQIVND (reference sequence). V was cut by 1 base and J by 0 bases, with 7 bases left in between. The CDR3 spans 14 residues. This CDR3 reads CASSIGGSSYEQYF. The CDR3 DNA reads TGTGCCAGTAGTATAGGAGGGAGCTCCTACGAGCAGTACTTC.

In DNA form, the CDR3 reads TGCGCCAGCAGCTTAGGACAGTACGAGCAGTACTTC. Protein sequence: CASSLGQYEQYF. The rearrangement uses TRBV5-1 and TRBJ2-5; TRBD1 might be the D (6 bases). Matching the DNA end better, TRBJ2-7 makes the J call doubtful. The CDR3 runs 12 residues. The V gene's germline CDR1 is SGHRS and CDR2 YFSETQ.

V gene TRBV29-1 combines with J gene TRBJ1-2, with 8 bases matching TRBD1. V trimming: 6 bases; J trimming: 3 bases; junction bases outside the gene matches: 3. CDR1 is SQVTM, CDR2 ANQGSEA, per germline. There are 12 residues in the CDR3. CDR3 sequence (DNA): TGCAGCGTATCGACAGGGGACTATGGCTACACCTTC. It yields the protein CSVSTGDYGYTF.

This chain connects TRBV7-2 to TRBJ1-1; D might be TRBD1 (5 bases). The CDR3 extends over 18 amino acids. The germline CDR1 and CDR2 sequences are SGHTA and FQGNSA. With 2 bases removed from V and 3 bases from J, the gap between germline ends came to 22 bases. CDR3 protein: CASSLLGPGIGGDTEAFF. The DNA of the CDR3 is TGTGCCAGCAGCTTATTGGGGCCAGGGATCGGCGGGGACACTGAAGCTTTCTTT.

This chain joins TRBV9 and TRBJ2-2, with D uncertain. CDR1 and CDR2 from the germline V gene are SGDLS and YYNGEE. The CDR3 runs to 16 residues. The germline V and J ends were trimmed by 4 bases and 0 bases, with 13 bases remaining between them. The CDR3 nucleotides read TGTGCCAGCAGCACCGCATCACAAGCGAACACCGGGGAGCTGTTTTTT. It codes for CASSTASQANTGELFF. Full variable domain (rest looked up from reference TRBV9 and TRBJ2-2): DSGVTQTPKHLITATGQRVTLRCSPRSGDLSVYWYQQSLDQGLQFLIQYYNGEERAKGNILERFSAQQFPDLHSELNLSSLELGDSALYFCASSTASQANTGELFFGEGSRLTVL.

The chain links TRBV6-5 to TRBJ2-5; D might be TRBD2 (5 bases). Germline lookup yields CDR1 MNHEY and CDR2 SVGAGI. V gave up 4 bases and J gave up 2 bases, with 11 bases separating them. CDR3 length: 14 amino acids. Written as DNA, the CDR3 is TGTGCCAGCAGTTCTTACGGGAATCAAGAGACCCAGTACTTC. Residues: CASSSYGNQETQYF.

This sequence joins TRBV7-9 and TRBJ2-7; TRBD1 agrees at 11 bases. The CDR3 spans 15 residues. Germline CDR1 and CDR2: SEHNR and FQNEAQ (reference sequence). With V trimmed by 5 bases and J by 3 bases, 6 bases remained unmatched. The CDR3 reads CASSTGQGAFYEQYF. The CDR3 DNA is TGTGCCAGCAGCACCGGACAGGGGGCCTTCTACGAGCAGTACTTC.

The chain recombines TRBV11-2 with TRBJ2-1; 11 positions agree with TRBD2. Per the germline V gene, CDR1 is SGHAT and CDR2 is FQNNGV. V shed 3 bases, J shed 10 bases, and the junction held 8 bases outside the gene matches. The CDR3 sequence is 15 residues long. The CDR3 nucleotides read TGTGCCAGCAGCTTCCCTTTAGCGGGGGGGACCGAGCAGTTCTTC. It yields the protein CASSFPLAGGTEQFF.

The CDR3 DNA is TGTGCCAGCAGTCCAACACGCTCTGGGGCCAACGTCCTGACTTTC. It yields the protein CASSPTRSGANVLTF. This chain connects TRBV6-5 to TRBJ2-6; D is uncertain. Trimming removed 5 bases from V and 0 bases from J, with 8 bases in between. Germline values: CDR1 MNHEY, CDR2 SVGAGI. This CDR3 spans 15 amino acids.

The chain recombines TRBV11-3 with TRBJ2-7; D is perhaps TRBD2 (5 bases). Germline V gene sequence: CDR1 SGHNT, CDR2 YENEEA. CDR3 length: 13 amino acids. Trimming removed 1 base from V and 1 base from J, with 5 bases in between. This CDR3 is CASSLAGSYEQYF. The CDR3 DNA is TGTGCCAGCAGCTTAGCGGGGTCCTACGAGCAGTACTTC.

J is TRBJ1-1 and V is TRBV4-2; D is unresolved. This CDR3 spans 12 amino acids. Per the germline V gene, CDR1 is LGHNA and CDR2 is YNFKEQ. V was clipped by 0 bases and J by 8 bases, with 7 bases between them. CDR3 sequence reads: CASSQEAGEAFF. CDR3 nucleotide sequence: TGTGCCAGCAGCCAAGAGGCGGGCGAAGCTTTCTTT.

The V gene is TRBV6-5, the J gene TRBJ2-2; 7 nucleotides agree with TRBD2. Germline loops: CDR1 MNHEY, CDR2 SVGAGI. V lost 1 base and J lost 1; bases outside the gene matches: 0. There are 15 residues in the CDR3. The DNA for the CDR3 is TGTGCCAGCAGTTACTGGGGGGGGAACACCGGGGAGCTGTTTTTT. This encodes CASSYWGGNTGELFF.

In the case of this clone: One end of the junction does not line up with germline, which may come from a read error. The chain employs TRBV9 and TRBJ2-7; 7 bases map to TRBD2. CDR3 length: 11 amino acids. Looked up from germline, CDR1 is SGDLS and CDR2 is YYNGEE. The CDR3 nucleotides read TGTGCCAGCAGCGCGGGAGGCGGACTACACTTC. Its protein is CASSAGGGLHF.

This chain links TRBV2 with TRBJ2-5; D might be TRBD1 (5 bases). Germline V lookup: CDR1 SNHLY, CDR2 FYNNEI. V lost 6 bases and J 4 bases, leaving 12 bases between the germline ends. The CDR3 length is 13 residues. CDR3 bases: TGTGCCAGCAGCCCCAGGGTAGGAGAGACCCAGTACTTC. It yields the protein CASSPRVGETQYF.

CDR3 loop: CASTQGTAYNSPLHF. In nucleotides, the CDR3 is TGTGCCAGCACCCAGGGGACAGCTTATAATTCACCCCTCCACTTT. The chain is built from TRBV6-5 and TRBJ1-6, with TRBD1 matching 7 bases. V lost 7 bases and J lost 4; bases outside the gene matches: 7. The CDR3 totals 15 residues. CDR1 and CDR2 (germline): MNHEY, SVGAGI.

V gene TRBV11-2 combines with J gene TRBJ1-2; 8 bases are shared with TRBD1. The CDR3 contains 18 residues. The germline gives CDR1 SGHAT, CDR2 FQNNGV. V dropped 1 base and J dropped 4; count of bases not matched to a gene: 14. The CDR3 DNA reads TGTGCCAGCAGCTTAGGAAGGGCCCAGGGGGCGCGTGGCTATGGCTACACCTTC. This codes for CASSLGRAQGARGYGYTF.

The rearrangement uses TRBV9 and TRBJ1-6; tentative D call: TRBD1 (6 bases). The V end was cut by 0 bases, the J end by 8 bases, with 9 bases between. Germline V gives CDR1 SGDLS, CDR2 YYNGEE. This CDR3 comprises 14 residues. CDR3 sequence: CASSVEQGYSPLHF. The CDR3 DNA sequence: TGTGCCAGCAGCGTAGAACAGGGCTATTCACCCCTCCACTTT.